One and the same sample provided the 21 T cell receptor beta chains below, sequenced in a study of cytomegalovirus exposure and HLA in healthy donors. The PCR contained 60 Vbeta and 13 Jbeta primers. The method was immunoSEQ multiplex PCR; TCRdb's version includes in-frame clones alone and lacks a portion of them. The sample records around 160,000 clones, around 73% being singletons. The source material was PBMCs. The receptors were sampled from a woman between 18 and 30 years old in good health and CMV-seronegative.

The rearrangement uses TRBV18 and TRBJ1-2; no firm D call. The V gene lost 0 bases and the J gene lost 5 bases, with 7 bases spanning the gap. Germline assignment: CDR1 KGHSH and CDR2 LQKENI. This CDR3 has 13 residues. For the CDR3, the DNA is TGTGCCAGCTCACCACCTGGGCCGTATGGCTACACCTTC. Protein product: CASSPPGPYGYTF.

This clone appeared a single time. The chain employs TRBV11-3 and TRBJ1-6, with D perhaps TRBD1 (6 bases). The CDR3 runs to 15 residues. Trimming removed 1 base at V and 10 bases at J, with 14 bases between. Germline CDR1 and CDR2: SGHNT and YENEEA. The CDR3 sequence is CASSLVTDRRSPLHF. CDR3 in DNA: TGTGCCAGCAGCTTAGTTACGGACAGAAGGTCACCCCTCCACTTT. Full variable domain (rest looked up from reference TRBV11-3 and TRBJ1-6): EAGVVQSPRYKIIEKKQPVAFWCNPISGHNTLYWYLQNLGQGPELLIRYENEEAVDDSQLPKDRFSAERLKGVDSTLKIQPAELGDSAVYLCASSLVTDRRSPLHFGNGTRLTVT.

This clone was recorded a few times. V gene TRBV6-5 combines with J gene TRBJ1-4; 8 bases are shared with TRBD1. Germline V gene data show CDR1 as MNHEY and CDR2 as SVGAGI. Trimming removed 8 bases from V and 8 bases from J; junction bases left unmatched: 7. The CDR3 is made up of 13 amino acids. The CDR3 bases are TGTGCCAGCGGCCGGGACAGGTGGGAAAAACTGTTTTTT. Its translation: CASGRDRWEKLFF.

The chain employs TRBV14 and TRBJ2-5, with 9 bases that match TRBD2. This CDR3 has 19 residues. J was trimmed by 1 base and V by 0 bases; bases with no gene match: 12. From germline, CDR1 is SGHDN and CDR2 FVKESK. CDR3 nucleotides: TGTGCCAGCAGCCAAGATCCCCCTAGCGGGGACTTATTCCAAGAGACCCAGTACTTC. This encodes CASSQDPPSGDLFQETQYF.

The V gene is TRBV29-1, the J gene TRBJ2-1; 8 bases match TRBD2. The V and J ends lost 3 bases and 7 bases, in that order; junction bases with no gene match: 8. CDR1 is SQVTM and CDR2 is ANQGSEA in the germline V gene. This CDR3 has 14 residues. The CDR3 nucleotides are TGCAGCGTTGAGACCACCGGGACTAGGAATGAGCAGTTCTTC. Its protein is CSVETTGTRNEQFF.

About this clone itself: Compared with germline, one end of the junction differs, possibly owing to a read error. This chain links TRBV7-9 with TRBJ2-2; 10 bases align to TRBD2. Germline loops: CDR1 SEHNR, CDR2 FQNEAQ (reference sequence). The CDR3 totals 14 residues. The CDR3 sequence is CSSSSSGRTGELFF. CDR3 bases: TGTTCCAGCAGCAGTAGCGGGAGGACCGGGGAGCTGTTTTTT.

V gene TRBV5-1 combines with J gene TRBJ2-3; TRBD2 matches at 10 bases. CDR3 length: 14 residues. Germline V gene sequence: CDR1 SGHRS, CDR2 YFSETQ. V dropped 4 bases and J dropped 6; count of bases not matched to a gene: 5. The CDR3: CASSPAGGRDTQYF. In DNA form, the CDR3 reads TGCGCCAGCAGCCCAGCGGGAGGGAGGGATACGCAGTATTTT.

The chain recombines TRBV5-4 with TRBJ1-1; TRBD1 aligns across 7 bases. The CDR3 is made up of 13 amino acids. Losses at the gene ends were 4 bases for V and 3 bases for J; bases not matched to a gene: 3. The germline V gene has CDR1 SGHNT and CDR2 YYREEE (reference sequence). Here the CDR3 reads CASSRDRDTEAFF. The DNA for the CDR3 is TGTGCCAGCAGCCGGGACAGAGACACTGAAGCTTTCTTT.

This clone was recorded a few times. The chain has TRBV4-2 and TRBJ2-1, with 10 positions matching TRBD1. There are 13 residues in the CDR3. V lost 6 bases, J lost 8 bases, and 4 bases stayed unmatched. Germline V gene lookup returns CDR1 LGHNA and CDR2 YNFKEQ. The CDR3 region has the DNA TGTGCCAGCAGTCCGGGGACAGGGGATGAGCAGTTCTTC. Protein sequence: CASSPGTGDEQFF.

The chain carries TRBV4-1 and TRBJ2-1; no reliable D call. V was clipped by 0 bases and J by 3 bases, with 12 bases between them. Germline V lookup: CDR1 MGHRA, CDR2 YSYEKL. This CDR3 spans 16 amino acids. CDR3 sequence: CASSQDFSSYYNEQFF. Here the CDR3 DNA reads TGCGCCAGCAGCCAAGATTTTAGTAGTTACTACAATGAGCAGTTCTTC.

The rearrangement uses TRBV30 and TRBJ1-3; TRBD1 agrees at 8 bases. The J segment lost 0 bases and the V segment lost 1 base, leaving 2 bases of the junction unmatched. CDR3 size: 15 residues. CDR1 and CDR2 (germline): GTSNPN, SVGIG (reference sequence). CDR3 region: CAWSGQGTSGNTIYF. The CDR3 DNA reads TGTGCCTGGAGTGGACAGGGGACCTCTGGAAACACCATATATTTT.

The J gene is TRBJ2-7, the V gene TRBV6-5, with TRBD1 as a possible D gene (5 bases). Germline CDR1 reads MNHEY; CDR2 reads SVGAGI. This CDR3 is 16 amino acids long. V was shortened by 0 bases and J by 2 bases, with 14 bases between the two germline ends. The CDR3 sequence is CASSYSSRVGTYEQYF. For the CDR3, the DNA is TGTGCCAGCAGTTACTCGAGCAGGGTAGGGACCTACGAGCAGTACTTC.

This clone appeared a single time. The chain links TRBV6-5 to TRBJ2-1, with TRBD1 matching over 9 bases. Germline CDR1 is MNHEY and CDR2 is SVGAGI. V shed 4 bases and J 4 bases; nucleotides not matched to a gene: 5. The CDR3 is made up of 15 amino acids. The CDR3 bases are TGTGCCAGCAGTTCGTCACAGGGGGCGTACAATGAGCAGTTCTTC. It encodes CASSSSQGAYNEQFF.

This clone was counted once. The rearrangement joins TRBV11-3 to TRBJ2-1; 12 bases line up with TRBD1. The CDR3 totals 16 residues. Trimming took 5 bases from V and 9 from J; bases not matched to a gene: 11. Germline CDR1 reads SGHNT; CDR2 reads YENEEA. For the CDR3, the DNA is TGTGCCAGCAGCCCCGGGACAGGGGGCTACTTTGGTGAGCAGTTCTTC. Its translation is CASSPGTGGYFGEQFF. The whole variable domain, remainder taken from reference TRBV11-3 and TRBJ2-1, is EAGVVQSPRYKIIEKKQPVAFWCNPISGHNTLYWYLQNLGQGPELLIRYENEEAVDDSQLPKDRFSAERLKGVDSTLKIQPAELGDSAVYLCASSPGTGGYFGEQFFGPGTRLTVL.

This clone was seen only a few times. The V gene is TRBV6-5, the J gene TRBJ1-5; D might be TRBD1 (5 bases). V gave up 0 bases and J gave up 4 bases, with 10 bases separating them. CDR3 length: 15 amino acids. Germline V gives CDR1 MNHEY, CDR2 SVGAGI. The CDR3 DNA reads as TGTGCCAGCAGTTACTCAGGGGATTTTAATCAGCCCCAGCATTTT. This sequence encodes CASSYSGDFNQPQHF.

V usage is TRBV19 and J usage is TRBJ1-2; D is possibly TRBD1 (5 bases). The CDR3 extends over 15 amino acids. V lost 0 bases and J lost 3, with 11 bases in between. Germline-derived CDR1 and CDR2 are LNHDA and SQIVND (reference sequence). CDR3 DNA: TGTGCCAGTAGTATAGATCAGGAGGGGTACTATGGCTACACCTTC. Translation: CASSIDQEGYYGYTF. Drawing the rest from reference TRBV19 and TRBJ1-2, the complete variable domain is DGGITQSPKYLFRKEGQNVTLSCEQNLNHDAMYWYRQDPGQGLRLIYYSQIVNDFQKGDIAEGYSVSREKKESFPLTVTSAQKNPTAFYLCASSIDQEGYYGYTFGSGTRLTVV.

As to this clone: The germline gene is not matched at one end of the junction; a read error may be the cause. The chain uses TRBV7-9 and TRBJ1-2; 7 bases align to TRBD1. The CDR3 extends over 12 amino acids. Germline loops: CDR1 SEHNR, CDR2 FQNEAQ (reference sequence). The CDR3 DNA reads TGTTCCAGCAGTACAGGGGCATATGGCTACACCTTC. The encoded protein is CSSSTGAYGYTF.

V gene TRBV19 combines with J gene TRBJ2-7, with D possibly TRBD1 on 6 matching bases. This CDR3 has 15 amino acids. The ends were cut back, 3 bases at V and 0 bases at J, with 12 bases in the middle. Germline CDR1 reads LNHDA; CDR2 reads SQIVND (reference sequence). CDR3 protein: CASSIAGVSSYEQYF. Here the CDR3 DNA reads TGTGCCAGTAGTATCGCAGGGGTTAGCTCCTACGAGCAGTACTTC.

The gene calls are TRBV11-2 and TRBJ2-2, with D tentatively TRBD2 (6 bases). Germline V gene sequence: CDR1 SGHAT, CDR2 FQNNGV. Trimming stripped 3 bases from V and 3 bases from J, with 8 bases between. The CDR3 totals 14 residues. CDR3 in amino acids: CASSLWRDTGELFF. The CDR3 DNA sequence: TGTGCCAGCAGCTTGTGGAGGGACACCGGGGAGCTGTTTTTT.

The chain couples TRBV7-9 to TRBJ2-5; possibly TRBD1 for D (6 bases). This CDR3 comprises 18 residues. V was pared by 1 base and J by 0 bases, with 18 bases between. Per the germline V gene, CDR1 is SEHNR and CDR2 is FQNEAQ (reference sequence). This CDR3 is CASSLGLEGDRNQETQYF. CDR3 in DNA: TGTGCCAGCAGCTTAGGCCTAGAGGGGGACCGAAACCAAGAGACCCAGTACTTC.

The rearrangement links TRBV7-2 to TRBJ2-5; tentatively, D is TRBD2 (5 bases). The germline V and J ends were trimmed by 5 bases and 0 bases, with 13 bases remaining between them. The CDR3 is 15 amino acids. Germline CDR1 and CDR2: SGHTA and FQGNSA. CDR3 in amino acids: CASSPTPGYQETQYF. CDR3 coding DNA: TGTGCCAGCAGCCCAACCCCGGGATACCAAGAGACCCAGTACTTC.